The entry that follows covers one TCR beta chain sequence. The antigen is unknown. Since no conserved phenylalanine or tryptophan closes the CDR3, a read error is the likely cause. The DNA is left out, because the CDR3 cannot be placed on it with certainty; the CDR3 is given as TCRdb lists it. Amplification of TCR beta CDR3 regions was performed using RNA transcripts as template. The TCR CDR3 was amplified in a first-round RT-PCR using the HTBI primer set. TCRdb re-called the multiplex PCR reads with MiXCR, one entry per CDR3 protein. The data show hundreds of thousands of distinct CDR3 sequences, with around 46% seen just once and just over 8% held by the top ten. Germline values: CDR1 KGHDR, CDR2 SFDVKD. The CDR3 has 14 residues if both end residues are counted. This sample is part of a study of T cells in Graves' hyperthyroidism and ophthalmopathy. Points from the study as a whole: Patients with ophthalmopathy were separated from those with stable hyperthyroidism by a 13 V-J model.

If no ophthalmopathy progression occurred within 18 months, Graves' hyperthyroidism was stable. A patient was excluded if there was uncontrolled infection, other autoimmune disease, pregnancy or lactation. This chain connects TRBV24-1 to TRBJ1-3. The material sequenced was peripheral blood or thyroid tissue (not recorded which). The TCR was taken from a woman in her late teens or twenties with Graves' hyperthyroidism. CDR3 loop: CATSDERRSPALNT.